The clone carrying this TCR beta chain is called medium-sized based on its frequency. Antigen specificity is unknown. One tube held mixed TRB-A and TRB-B primer pools for touch-down PCR. Reprocessing the multiplex PCR reads, TCRdb reports a single entry for every CDR3 protein and omits DNA. The listing contains about 9,500 distinct CDR3 sequences. The CDR3 has 15 amino acids. From germline, CDR1 is GTSNPN and CDR2 SVGIG (reference sequence). TRB was amplified from roughly 250 ng of peripheral blood genomic DNA per sample. This sample was taken from a study of T cell clusters in autoimmune cytopenias. Points from the study as a whole: Compared with active autoimmune hepatitis patients, healthy donors showed approximately 3-fold more exclusive TRB clusters. Clustering suggested that physiological T cell clusters were missing in primary autoimmune cytopenia patients. TRB repertoire shifts in secondary cytopenia and chronic lymphocytic leukemia mostly reflected lymphoma, not autoimmunity.

Sequenced material: peripheral blood. The V call is TRBV30, the J call TRBJ1-1. This TCR derives from a human donor with an autoimmune cytopenia or autoimmune hepatitis (not recorded which). CDR3 residues: CAWSGFGSLNTEAFF.